A selection of T cell receptor beta chains follows, all from one sample in a study of control samples from healthy donors and cancer patients. Method: immunoSEQ multiplex PCR; TCRdb's copy keeps in-frame clones and lacks some. This table has more than 100,000 clones, approximately 89% appearing once. Sequenced input: blood. The source is a man aged 35 to 55 in good health. The CDR3 runs from the conserved cysteine through the conserved F or W. The D gene is left open where the match is weak. Clone sizes are given selectively: once, few, many, or a class where the clone is expanded.

>.|TRBJ1-5|TRBV30|.
TGTGCCTGGAGTCCTTATGGGGATCAGCCCCAGCATTTT
CAWSPYGDQPQHF
>.|TRBJ1-1|TRBV27|.
TGTGCCAGCAGGGGGACGGCGAACACTGAAGCTTTCTTT
CASRGTANTEAFF
>.|TRBJ2-3|TRBV10-1|.
TGCGCCAGCAGTGAGCCCGGGACGGCTAGCACAGATACGCAGTATTTT
CASSEPGTASTDTQYF
>.|TRBJ2-5|TRBV11-3|TRBD2
TGTGCCAGCAGCTTACTAAGCGGGGTAGAGACCCAGTACTTC
CASSLLSGVETQYF
>.|TRBJ2-2|TRBV30|TRBD1
TGTGCCTGGAGTGGGGACAGGGAAACCGGGGAGCTGTTTTTT
CAWSGDRETGELFF
>.|TRBJ2-5|TRBV6-5|.
TGTGCCAGCACTAGGGGGGGGACCCAGTACTTC
CASTRGGTQYF
>.|TRBJ2-3|TRBV6-5|.
TGTGCCAGCAGTTCGGACTCTAGCACAGATACGCAGTATTTT
CASSSDSSTDTQYF
>.|TRBJ1-6|TRBV27|TRBD1
TGTGCCAGCAGGGACAGGGGTAATTCACCCCTCCACTTT
CASRDRGNSPLHF
>.|TRBJ2-7|TRBV9|.
TGTGCCAGCAGCGTAGATGGGGCCGACAGCCCGAACCACTTC
CASSVDGADSPNHF
>.|TRBJ2-3|TRBV9|.
TGTGCCAGCAGCGAGGGGCAAGGCGTCGATACGCAGTATTTT
CASSEGQGVDTQYF
>.|TRBJ1-3|TRBV18|.
TGTGCCAGCTCACCACAGAAGGGCAACTCTGGAAACACCATATATTTT
CASSPQKGNSGNTIYF
>.|TRBJ2-5|TRBV9|TRBD2
TGTGCCAGCAGCTCAAGCGGGGGGCTGCGGGAGACCCAGTACTTC
CASSSSGGLRETQYF
>.|TRBJ2-1|TRBV7-2|TRBD1
TGTGCCAGCAGCCTTCGGGGGACAGGGGGCAGGAATGAGCAGTTCTTC
CASSLRGTGGRNEQFF
>.|TRBJ1-1|TRBV3-1/TRBV3-2|.
TGTGCCAGCAGTTGGAACACTGAAGCTTTCTTT
CASSWNTEAFF
>few|TRBJ2-7|TRBV10-1|TRBD1
TGCGCCAGCAGTGAGGACAGGGGGTACGAGCAGTACTTC
CASSEDRGYEQYF
>.|TRBJ1-2|TRBV18|TRBD1
TGTGCCAGCTCACCGACCCCGACAGGGGGTTCAGGTGGCTACACCTTC
CASSPTPTGGSGGYTF